One and the same sample provided the 3 T cell receptor beta chains below, sequenced in a study of T cell repertoires in cytomegalovirus infection (dated by TCRdb to between 2019 and 2020). The listed sequencing device is Illumina HiSeq 1500. Using fastp trimming at Q25 and MiXCR clonotype assembly, TCRdb reanalyzed the public sequencing data and kept in-frame beta chains. Rows matching on CDR3 protein sequence are summarized as one entry with the most common DNA and genes. This sample has approximately 250,000 distinct CDR3 sequences in its table, and 6% to 8% of those were observed once. Of the sample, 5.5% to 6.5% is held by the ten largest clones. Specimen: PBMCs. All receptors come from a human donor in good health (CMV status not recorded). Some clones in this sample may be carry-over from other donors' samples.

This clonotype was seen many times. The V and J genes are TRBV5-5 and TRBJ1-6; D is perhaps TRBD1 (5 bases). This CDR3 has 15 amino acids. Trimming removed 3 bases from V and 9 bases from J, with 16 bases in between. Germline V lookup: CDR1 SGHKS, CDR2 YYEKEE (reference sequence). CDR3 amino acids: CASSSAGLIFSPLHF. The CDR3 DNA is TGTGCCAGCAGCTCGGCGGGACTAATTTTTTCACCCCTCCACTTT.

The table lists this clonotype with many counts. V usage is TRBV20-1 and J usage is TRBJ2-3; D is perhaps TRBD2 (7 bases). Germline V gene lookup returns CDR1 DFQATT and CDR2 SNEGSKA (reference sequence). V was pared by 4 bases and J by 1 base, with 24 bases between. The CDR3 is 18 amino acids. CDR3 in amino acids: CSAKGPGGLGKGTDTQYF. Written as DNA, the CDR3 is TGCAGTGCTAAAGGCCCGGGGGGCCTAGGGAAGGGCACAGATACGCAGTATTTT.

A few counts support this clonotype. The chain uses TRBV12-3 or TRBV12-4 and TRBJ1-6; TRBD1 is a possible D gene (5 bases). The CDR3 has 14 amino acids. The V end was cut by 6 bases, the J end by 7 bases, with 13 bases between. CDR3 sequence: CASSRQKINSPLHF. CDR3 nucleotides: TGTGCCAGCAGCCGACAGAAAATAAATTCACCCCTCCACTTT.